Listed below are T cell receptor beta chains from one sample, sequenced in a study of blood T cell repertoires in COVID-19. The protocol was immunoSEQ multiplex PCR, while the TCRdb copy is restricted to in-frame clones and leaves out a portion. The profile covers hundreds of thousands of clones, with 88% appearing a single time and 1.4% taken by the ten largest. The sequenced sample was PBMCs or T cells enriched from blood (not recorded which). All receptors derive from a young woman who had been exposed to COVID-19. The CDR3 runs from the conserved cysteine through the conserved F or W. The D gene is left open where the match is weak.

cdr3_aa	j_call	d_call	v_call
CASTETVINPYEQYF	TRBJ2-7	-	TRBV28
CATSRAAGGGWETQYF	TRBJ2-5	TRBD2	TRBV15
CASSLGSSGASYNEQFF	TRBJ2-1	TRBD2	TRBV5-4
CASSLSRGFSQGYTF	TRBJ1-2	-	TRBV7-9
CAISDGLAGFTPTNEQFF	TRBJ2-1	TRBD2	TRBV10-3
CASSFYRGMSSTEAFF	TRBJ1-1	TRBD1	TRBV28
CASSASGGGTDTQYF	TRBJ2-3	TRBD2	TRBV4-2
CASSQGRQVAGNTIYF	TRBJ1-3	-	TRBV4-1
CASSFGTAQETQYF	TRBJ2-5	-	TRBV9
CASSLGPGNLDVNTIYF	TRBJ1-3	-	TRBV5-1
CASSGPNWFTDTQYF	TRBJ2-3	-	TRBV25-1
CALTGGDSYGYTF	TRBJ1-2	-	TRBV2
CASSVLQGSGTGELFF	TRBJ2-2	-	TRBV9
CASSLDPGGIGDYTF	TRBJ1-2	-	TRBV5-8